The rows below give T cell receptor beta chains drawn from one sample of a study of cytotoxic CD8 clonotypes in ibrutinib-treated CLL. Measured with immunoSEQ multiplex PCR; TCRdb has only the in-frame clones, and not every one. The sample records tens of thousands of clones, over 65% being singletons. The material was PBMCs, obtained after 24 months of ibrutinib treatment. The receptors were gathered from a human donor with chronic lymphocytic leukemia. Both conserved end residues are part of each CDR3. The order of the fields is V gene, clone size, J gene, D gene, CDR3 DNA, CDR3 protein. A D gene is named only where the DNA matches it firmly. For some rows the clone size is stated as once, few or many, or as a class when expanded; others skip it.

V: TRBV28; size: -; J: TRBJ2-7; D: -; DNA: TGTGCCAGCAGTTCCCATTACGAGCAGTACTTC; CDR3: CASSSHYEQYF
V: TRBV5-1; size: -; J: TRBJ2-3; D: -; DNA: TGCGCCAGCAGCTGGAGAAACGGGGAGAGAGATACGCAGTATTTT; CDR3: CASSWRNGERDTQYF
V: TRBV29-1; size: -; J: TRBJ1-1; D: -; DNA: TGCAGCGTTCCCAGCTATCATGGGATGAACACTGAAGCTTTCTTT; CDR3: CSVPSYHGMNTEAFF
V: TRBV27; size: -; J: TRBJ2-1; D: TRBD2; DNA: TGTGCCAGCAGTGGTGGACTAGTTCTTGCTAATGAGCAGTTCTTC; CDR3: CASSGGLVLANEQFF
V: TRBV6-5; size: once; J: TRBJ1-2; D: TRBD1; DNA: TGTGCCAGCGCGGACAGGGAGACATATGGCTACACCTTC; CDR3: CASADRETYGYTF
V: TRBV27; size: -; J: TRBJ1-1; D: TRBD1; DNA: TGTGCCAGCAGTCCGATTACAGGGGAGGCAGGCACTGAAGCTTTCTTT; CDR3: CASSPITGEAGTEAFF
V: TRBV25-1; size: few; J: TRBJ1-2; D: -; DNA: TGTGCCAGCAGTTCCGACAGTAACTATGGCTACACCTTC; CDR3: CASSSDSNYGYTF
V: TRBV7-2; size: -; J: TRBJ2-3; D: -; DNA: TGTGCCAGCAGCTTAGACGCGGGGAGGCGGGATACGCAGTATTTT; CDR3: CASSLDAGRRDTQYF
V: TRBV14; size: -; J: TRBJ2-7; D: TRBD1; DNA: TGTGCCAGCAGCCAATGGGGACAGGGGGCGTACGAGCAGTACTTC; CDR3: CASSQWGQGAYEQYF
V: TRBV2; size: -; J: TRBJ2-7; D: -; DNA: TGTGCCAGCAGTGGTCGGAAGGGCGAGCAGTACTTC; CDR3: CASSGRKGEQYF
V: TRBV6-6; size: -; J: TRBJ2-5; D: TRBD2; DNA: TGTGCCAGCAACCGACTAGCGGGAGCTTACCAAGAGACCCAGTACTTC; CDR3: CASNRLAGAYQETQYF
V: TRBV9; size: few; J: TRBJ2-7; D: TRBD2; DNA: TGTGCCAGCAGCGTAGAATTCGGGAGGGCATACGAGCAGTACTTC; CDR3: CASSVEFGRAYEQYF
V: TRBV11-1; size: -; J: TRBJ2-1; D: TRBD2; DNA: TGTGCCAGCAGCTTATCCGGACTAGCGGGAGTGAATGAGCAGTTCTTC; CDR3: CASSLSGLAGVNEQFF
V: TRBV14; size: -; J: TRBJ2-5; D: -; DNA: TGTGCCAGCAGCCAAGATGAGAGACAGGGTCATAGCGGGCTGTACCAAGAGACCCAGTACTTC; CDR3: CASSQDERQGHSGLYQETQYF
V: TRBV5-4; size: -; J: TRBJ1-5; D: -; DNA: TGTGCCAGCAGCTTCCAGGGCCCCAATCAGCCCCAGCATTTT; CDR3: CASSFQGPNQPQHF
V: TRBV5-6; size: -; J: TRBJ1-3; D: -; DNA: TGTGCCAGCTCCCCCGGGACTCGAAACACCATATATTTT; CDR3: CASSPGTRNTIYF
V: TRBV7-2; size: -; J: TRBJ2-3; D: -; DNA: TGTGCCAGCAGCTCTCGTCAGGGAAACACAGATACGCAGTATTTT; CDR3: CASSSRQGNTDTQYF
V: TRBV6-5; size: -; J: TRBJ1-5; D: -; DNA: TGTGCCAGCAGCACCCGGGACAAACTTGGTCAGCCCCAGCATTTT; CDR3: CASSTRDKLGQPQHF
V: TRBV15; size: -; J: TRBJ1-2; D: TRBD1; DNA: TGTGCCACCAGCAGCCGGGACAGGGGCGCGACTAACTATGGCTACACCTTC; CDR3: CATSSRDRGATNYGYTF
V: TRBV5-1; size: once; J: TRBJ2-5; D: -; DNA: TGCGCCAGCAGCAACCAGGGAATCCAAGAGACCCAGTACTTC; CDR3: CASSNQGIQETQYF
V: TRBV11-3; size: once; J: TRBJ2-3; D: -; DNA: TGTGCCAGCAGCACCAGCGGAGGCCCCACAGATACGCAGTATTTT; CDR3: CASSTSGGPTDTQYF
V: TRBV5-8; size: -; J: TRBJ1-2; D: TRBD1; DNA: TGTGCCAGCAGGGGGACAGGCTCTAGCTATGGCTACACCTTC; CDR3: CASRGTGSSYGYTF
V: TRBV19; size: -; J: TRBJ2-7; D: -; DNA: TGTGCCAGTAGTATTAGAAGAGACTCCTACGAGCAGTACTTC; CDR3: CASSIRRDSYEQYF
V: TRBV6-6; size: -; J: TRBJ1-1; D: -; DNA: TGTGCCAGCAGTTCCCCGAAACAGGTGAACACTGAAGCTTTCTTT; CDR3: CASSSPKQVNTEAFF
V: TRBV6-5; size: -; J: TRBJ2-5; D: -; DNA: TGTGCCAGCAGTTACGGGGAGACCCAGTACTTC; CDR3: CASSYGETQYF
V: TRBV7-2; size: -; J: TRBJ2-3; D: TRBD2; DNA: TGTGCCAGCAGCCCCGGACTAGCGGGGGGTACGCAGTATTTT; CDR3: CASSPGLAGGTQYF
V: TRBV7-6; size: -; J: TRBJ1-6; D: -; DNA: TGTGCCAGCAGCTCGAACCCAAATTCACCCCTCCACTTT; CDR3: CASSSNPNSPLHF
V: TRBV28; size: -; J: TRBJ1-1; D: TRBD1; DNA: TGTGCCAGCAAGCTAGGGGGCGAGGGCACTGAAGCTTTCTTT; CDR3: CASKLGGEGTEAFF
V: TRBV28; size: -; J: TRBJ2-7; D: -; DNA: TGTGCCAGCAGTTATCAGGGCTACGAGCAGTACTTC; CDR3: CASSYQGYEQYF
V: TRBV29-1; size: -; J: TRBJ1-1; D: -; DNA: TGCAGCGTTGAAGGTCAGGGCTTTCCTGAAGCTTTCTTT; CDR3: CSVEGQGFPEAFF
V: TRBV6-5; size: -; J: TRBJ1-2; D: TRBD1; DNA: TGTGCCAGCAGACCAGACAGGGGGAGTTATGGCTACACCTTC; CDR3: CASRPDRGSYGYTF
V: TRBV2; size: few; J: TRBJ2-7; D: -; DNA: TGTGCCAGCAGTGTCAACGAGCAGTACTTC; CDR3: CASSVNEQYF
V: TRBV5-1; size: -; J: TRBJ2-5; D: TRBD2; DNA: TGCGCCAGCAGCTTGGGTTGGAGGACTAGCGGGAGGGCCCAAGAGACCCAGTACTTC; CDR3: CASSLGWRTSGRAQETQYF
V: TRBV7-9; size: -; J: TRBJ1-5; D: -; DNA: TGTGCCAGTACAACAGGGTTAAATCAGCCCCAGCATTTT; CDR3: CASTTGLNQPQHF
V: TRBV2; size: few; J: TRBJ2-7; D: TRBD1; DNA: TGTGCCAGCCGAGGACAGGGGGCCAGGGAGCAGTACTTC; CDR3: CASRGQGAREQYF
V: TRBV6-1; size: -; J: TRBJ1-1; D: -; DNA: TGTGCCAGCAGTGAGTGGGGGACTTTCTTT; CDR3: CASSEWGTFF
V: TRBV2; size: once; J: TRBJ2-1; D: TRBD2; DNA: TGTGCCAGCAGTGATGGGGGGAGGGCCGGGAATGAGCAGTTCTTC; CDR3: CASSDGGRAGNEQFF
V: TRBV4-1; size: -; J: TRBJ2-4; D: -; DNA: TGCGCCAGCAGCCAACGTTATAGTGGGGCAGGGCCAAACCCTCGGTACTTC; CDR3: CASSQRYSGAGPNPRYF
V: TRBV27; size: -; J: TRBJ2-1; D: TRBD2; DNA: TGTGCCAGCAGTTTCTTCCCACTAGCGGGAGGCTTAAATGAGCAGTTCTTC; CDR3: CASSFFPLAGGLNEQFF
V: TRBV5-1; size: once; J: TRBJ2-6; D: -; DNA: TGCGCCAGCAGCCCTAGGCAGTCCTCTGGGGCCAACGTCCTGACTTTC; CDR3: CASSPRQSSGANVLTF
V: TRBV7-9; size: -; J: TRBJ2-5; D: -; DNA: TGTGCCAGCAGCTCCGGGGAGACCCAGTACTTC; CDR3: CASSSGETQYF
V: TRBV6-5; size: -; J: TRBJ2-1; D: TRBD2; DNA: TGTGCCAGCAGTTACGTTAGCGGGAGGGGTCGCCATGAGCAGTTCTTC; CDR3: CASSYVSGRGRHEQFF
V: TRBV27; size: -; J: TRBJ2-6; D: -; DNA: TGTGCCAGCAGTCAATCTGGGGCCAACGTCCTGACTTTC; CDR3: CASSQSGANVLTF
V: TRBV7-2; size: -; J: TRBJ2-6; D: TRBD1; DNA: TGTGCCAGCAGCCCTACCGGGACAGGGGGCTCTGGGGCCAACGTCCTGACTTTC; CDR3: CASSPTGTGGSGANVLTF